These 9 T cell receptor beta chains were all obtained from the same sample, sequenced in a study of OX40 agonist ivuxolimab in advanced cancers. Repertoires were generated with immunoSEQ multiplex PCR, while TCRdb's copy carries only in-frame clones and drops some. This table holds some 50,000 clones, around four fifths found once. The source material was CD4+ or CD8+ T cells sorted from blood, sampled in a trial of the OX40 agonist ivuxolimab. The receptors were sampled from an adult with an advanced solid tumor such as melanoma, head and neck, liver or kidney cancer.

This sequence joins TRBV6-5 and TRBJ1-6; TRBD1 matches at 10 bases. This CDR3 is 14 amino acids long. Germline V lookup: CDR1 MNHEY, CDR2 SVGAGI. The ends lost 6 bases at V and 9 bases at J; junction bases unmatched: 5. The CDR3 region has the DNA TGTGCCAGCAGCCGGGGGACAGGGGTTTCACCCCTCCACTTT. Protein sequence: CASSRGTGVSPLHF.

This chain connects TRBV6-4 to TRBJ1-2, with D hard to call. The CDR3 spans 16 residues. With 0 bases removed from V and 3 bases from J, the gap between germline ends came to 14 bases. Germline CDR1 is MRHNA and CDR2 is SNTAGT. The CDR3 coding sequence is TGTGCCAGCAGTGACTCTCTGGGAGCCCGCTACTATGGCTACACCTTC. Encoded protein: CASSDSLGARYYGYTF.

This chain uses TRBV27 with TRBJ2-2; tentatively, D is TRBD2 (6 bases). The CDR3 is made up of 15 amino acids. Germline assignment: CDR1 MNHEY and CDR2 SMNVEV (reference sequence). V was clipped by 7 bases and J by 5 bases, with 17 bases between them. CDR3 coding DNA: TGTGCCAGCACGAGGGTAGCGGCTGATACCGGGGAGCTGTTTTTT. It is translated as CASTRVAADTGELFF.

The CDR3 DNA reads as TGTGCCAGCACCAGTCTTAATGAGCAGTTCTTC. It specifies CASTSLNEQFF. V is TRBV6-1 and J is TRBJ2-1; D uncertain. Germline V gives CDR1 MNHNS, CDR2 SASEGT. V was shortened by 7 bases and J by 7 bases, with 8 bases between the two germline ends. This CDR3 region has 11 residues.

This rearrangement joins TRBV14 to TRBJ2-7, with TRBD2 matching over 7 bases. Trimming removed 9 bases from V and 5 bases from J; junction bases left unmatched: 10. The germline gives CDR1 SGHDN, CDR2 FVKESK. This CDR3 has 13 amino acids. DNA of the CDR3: TGTGCCAGAGACGCGGGGGTGAGGAACGAGCAGTACTTC. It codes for CARDAGVRNEQYF. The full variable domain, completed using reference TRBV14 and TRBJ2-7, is EAGVTQFPSHSVIEKGQTVTLRCDPISGHDNLYWYRRVMGKEIKFLLHFVKESKQDESGMPNNRFLAERTGGTYSTLKVQPAELEDSGVYFCARDAGVRNEQYFGPGTRLTVT.

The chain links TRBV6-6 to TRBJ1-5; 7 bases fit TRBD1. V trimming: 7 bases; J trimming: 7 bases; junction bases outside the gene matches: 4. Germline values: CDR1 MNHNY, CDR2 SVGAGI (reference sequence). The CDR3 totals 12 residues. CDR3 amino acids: CASTPGGQPQHF. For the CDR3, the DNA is TGTGCCAGCACCCCAGGGGGACAGCCCCAGCATTTT.

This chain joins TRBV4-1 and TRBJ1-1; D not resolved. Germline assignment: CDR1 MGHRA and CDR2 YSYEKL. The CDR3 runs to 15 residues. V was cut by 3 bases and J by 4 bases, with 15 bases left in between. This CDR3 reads CASSQRELPGTEAFF. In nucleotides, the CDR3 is TGCGCCAGCAGCCAGAGAGAACTACCCGGCACTGAAGCTTTCTTT.

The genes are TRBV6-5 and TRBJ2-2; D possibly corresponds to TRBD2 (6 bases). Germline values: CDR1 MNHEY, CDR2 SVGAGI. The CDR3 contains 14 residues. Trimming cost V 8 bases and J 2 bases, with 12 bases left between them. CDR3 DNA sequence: TGTGCCAGCTTCGGGGGTATTAACACCGGGGAGCTGTTTTTT. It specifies CASFGGINTGELFF.

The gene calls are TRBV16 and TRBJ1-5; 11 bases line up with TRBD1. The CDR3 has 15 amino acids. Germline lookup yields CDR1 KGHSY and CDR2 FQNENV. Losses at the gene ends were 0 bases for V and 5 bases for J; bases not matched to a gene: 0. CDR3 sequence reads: CASSQSGQGDQPQHF. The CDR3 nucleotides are TGTGCCAGCAGCCAATCGGGACAGGGGGATCAGCCCCAGCATTTT.